Given below is one T cell receptor (beta chain) in context. This sample is drawn from a study of blood T cell repertoires in COVID-19. On the study more broadly: The United States, Italy and Spain supplied acute and convalescent COVID-19 samples. The analysed material was cDNA or gDNA that came from T cells, B-cell-depleted T cells, or PBMCs.

Repertoires were generated with immunoSEQ multiplex PCR, while TCRdb's copy carries only in-frame clones and drops some. Here the sample spans around 170,000 clones, roughly 78% being singletons. The germline V gene has CDR1 LGHNA and CDR2 YNFKEQ. CDR3 size: 16 residues. Between the trimmed V and J ends, which lost 4 bases and 5 bases, there was a span of 20 bases. Sequenced: peripheral blood. The V call is TRBV4-2, the J call TRBJ2-5, with D possibly being TRBD2 (7 bases). This receptor was identified in a man in his sixties or seventies with active or convalescent COVID-19. As DNA, the CDR3 is TGTGCCAGCAGCCCGGGCCCTGGCGGGGGCGGCGAGACCCAGTACTTC. Amino acids: CASSPGPGGGGETQYF.